A single sample is the source of the 19 T cell receptor beta chains below, sequenced in a study of post-analysis software for immune sequencing data. Study-wide points: Included in a set of several TRBV segments more frequent in patients than controls were TRBV5-6, TRBV5-1 and TRBV20-1.

The TCR beta cDNA libraries carried unique molecular identifiers. TCRdb used MiXCR to reprocess the PCR reads, holding one entry per CDR3 protein. The sample lists about 460,000 distinct CDR3 sequences; 45% were seen once. The antigens for these receptors are not known. Sample: blood. The receptors here all came from a girl under 18 with multiple sclerosis.

This chain links TRBV15 with TRBJ2-5; the D gene could be TRBD1 or TRBD2 (5 bases each). The V gene lost 0 bases and the J gene lost 11 bases, with 13 bases spanning the gap. This CDR3 has 13 residues. Germline values: CDR1 LNHNV, CDR2 YYDKDF (reference sequence). In DNA, the CDR3 is TGTGCCACCAGCAGAGATCTTAGGGGAGAGCAGTACTTC. This sequence encodes CATSRDLRGEQYF.

The chain couples TRBV6-1 to TRBJ2-7; D ambiguous. This CDR3 has 10 amino acids. Germline lookup yields CDR1 MNHNS and CDR2 SASEGT. In DNA form, the CDR3 reads TGTGCGGACGGTACCTACGAGCAGTACTTC. Translating it yields CADGTYEQYF.

This clonotype appeared a few times. This rearrangement joins TRBV4-1 to TRBJ2-5; tentatively, D is TRBD1 (8 bases). The CDR3 has 17 amino acids. V gave up 1 base and J gave up 11 bases, with 26 bases separating them. Germline V gives CDR1 MGHRA, CDR2 YSYEKL. CDR3 loop: CASSQGPGTTTGGWQYF. In nucleotides, the CDR3 is TGCGCCAGCAGCCAAGGCCCCGGGACTACCACAGGGGGATGGCAGTACTTC.

This clonotype has just a few counts. The rearrangement uses TRBV27 and TRBJ2-1; D is perhaps TRBD2 (6 bases). Trimming removed 3 bases from V and 9 bases from J, with 9 bases in between. Per the germline V gene, CDR1 is MNHEY and CDR2 is SMNVEV (reference sequence). The CDR3 length is 12 residues. CDR3 sequence: CASSFRRGEQFF. CDR3 nucleotides: TGTGCCAGCAGTTTTAGGCGGGGTGAGCAGTTCTTC.

The CDR3 DNA follows: TGCGCCAGCAGCTTGGTGATGACTAGCTTGGAGACCCAGTACTTC. This gives the protein CASSLVMTSLETQYF. The rearrangement joins TRBV5-1 to TRBJ2-7, with TRBD2 matching over 7 bases. The DNA matches TRBJ2-5 better at its end, which makes the J call doubtful. The CDR3 runs 15 residues. From germline, CDR1 is SGHRS and CDR2 YFSETQ.

This chain connects TRBV10-3 to TRBJ2-4; 9 bases align to TRBD1. The J call may not be correct, given that the DNA end is closer to TRBJ2-7. Germline V gene sequence: CDR1 ENHRY, CDR2 SYGVKD. There are 14 residues in the CDR3. CDR3 coding DNA: TGTGCCATCAGTGGGGAGACAGGGGGACTCGAGCAGTACTTC. This gives the protein CAISGETGGLEQYF.

The chain has TRBV5-1 and TRBJ1-2; a weak D match, TRBD1 (5 bases). This CDR3 has 14 amino acids. Germline V lookup: CDR1 SGHRS, CDR2 YFSETQ. V was clipped by 0 bases and J by 6 bases, with 12 bases between them. CDR3 region: CASSLGGTSNGYTF. CDR3 nucleotide sequence: TGCGCCAGCAGCTTGGGGGGGACGTCAAATGGCTACACCTTC. The full variable domain, with the rest looked up from reference TRBV5-1 and TRBJ1-2, is KAGVTQTPRYLIKTRGQQVTLSCSPISGHRSVSWYQQTPGQGLQFLFEYFSETQRNKGNFPGRFSGRQFSNSRSEMNVSTLELGDSALYLCASSLGGTSNGYTFGSGTRLTVV.

This clonotype was observed a handful of times. This chain connects TRBV28 to TRBJ2-1, with D perhaps TRBD2 (6 bases). This CDR3 has 15 residues. The V and J ends lost 3 bases and 0 bases respectively, with 9 bases between them. Germline-derived CDR1 and CDR2 are MDHEN and SYDVKM. DNA of the CDR3: TGTGCCAGCAGTTTTCAGGGACTCTCCTACAATGAGCAGTTCTTC. The encoded protein is CASSFQGLSYNEQFF.

The CDR3 DNA reads as TGTGCCAGCAGCGAAGGGGCAGGGCGGGGTGGCTACACCTTC. The encoded protein is CASSEGAGRGGYTF. The V and J genes are TRBV7-8 and TRBJ1-2; TRBD1 is a possible D gene (5 bases). The CDR3 loop spans 14 amino acids. Per germline, CDR1 SGHVS and CDR2 FQNEAQ. V lost 5 bases to trimming and J lost 7 bases, with 17 bases between them.

CDR3 coding DNA: TGTGCCAGCAGTCCTATGGGGGGGGACAGTTATGGGGGGAGCTCCTACGAGCAGTACTTC. Encoded protein: CASSPMGGDSYGGSSYEQYF. J is TRBJ2-7 and V is TRBV27; perhaps D is TRBD1 or TRBD2 (7 bases each). Germline CDR1 reads MNHEY; CDR2 reads SMNVEV (reference sequence). CDR3 length: 20 residues. Trimming shortened V by 5 bases and J by 0 bases, and 29 bases separated the two germline ends.

This clonotype has ten or more counts. The chain couples TRBV13 to TRBJ2-1, with D perhaps matching TRBD2 (6 bases). V was shortened by 5 bases and J by 4 bases, with 12 bases between the two germline ends. This CDR3 region has 14 residues. Germline CDR1 is PRHDT and CDR2 is FYEKMQ (reference sequence). The CDR3 DNA reads as TGTGCCAGCAGCCATAGCGGAGGTTACAATGAGCAGTTCTTC. This codes for CASSHSGGYNEQFF. The complete variable domain, with remaining parts taken from reference TRBV13 and TRBJ2-1, reads AAGVIQSPRHLIKEKRETATLKCYPIPRHDTVYWYQQGPGQDPQFLISFYEKMQSDKGSIPDRFSAQQFSDYHSELNMSSLELGDSALYFCASSHSGGYNEQFFGPGTRLTVL.

This clonotype has a handful of counts. This sequence joins TRBV9 and TRBJ2-5; TRBD1 is a possible D gene (6 bases). The germline V gene encodes CDR1 SGDLS and CDR2 YYNGEE. The CDR3 covers 13 residues. Between the trimmed V and J ends, which lost 6 bases and 5 bases, there was a span of 14 bases. CDR3 sequence reads: CASNRDEGETQYF. The CDR3 bases are TGTGCCAGCAACAGGGATGAAGGCGAGACCCAGTACTTC.

V is TRBV29-1 and J is TRBJ1-1; tentative D call: TRBD1 (6 bases). The V and J ends lost 7 bases and 5 bases respectively, with 23 bases between them. From germline, CDR1 is SQVTM and CDR2 ANQGSEA. The CDR3 has 15 residues. CDR3 DNA: TGCAGCGGGTGGGGAACAGGGCTAGATAGGACTGAAGCTTTCTTT. Amino acid sequence: CSGWGTGLDRTEAFF.

This chain joins TRBV28 and TRBJ2-5, with TRBD1 matching over 9 bases. The CDR3 runs to 17 residues. V shed 3 bases, J shed 2 bases, and the junction held 10 bases outside the gene matches. The germline CDR1 and CDR2 sequences are MDHEN and SYDVKM. The CDR3, as DNA: TGTGCCAGCAGTTTGGTGGGACAGGGTCCTTCTCAAGAGACCCAGTACTTC. It encodes CASSLVGQGPSQETQYF.

Only a few counts were recorded for this clonotype. DNA for the CDR3: TGTGCCAGCAGTCTTAGCGGGAGGAGAAATGAGCAGTTCTTC. This gives the protein CASSLSGRRNEQFF. The chain recombines TRBV12-3 or TRBV12-4 with TRBJ2-1, with 10 bases that match TRBD2. V was clipped by 5 bases and J by 7 bases; unmatched bases: 5. The CDR3 runs 14 residues.

This clonotype has only a few counts. The chain recombines TRBV6-5 with TRBJ2-3; the D is unclear. V lost 8 bases, J lost 6 bases, and 21 bases lay in between. The CDR3 runs to 15 residues. Germline V lookup: CDR1 MNHEY, CDR2 SVGAGI. The chain's CDR3 is CASRWTDTRPDTQYF. The CDR3, as DNA: TGTGCCAGCCGGTGGACCGACACACGACCGGATACGCAGTATTTT.

V and J are TRBV20-1 and TRBJ2-3, with a tentative D call TRBD2 (6 bases). CDR1 and CDR2 from the germline V gene are DFQATT and SNEGSKA (reference sequence). This CDR3 region has 17 residues. Trimming took 4 bases from V and 0 from J, leaving 20 bases between them. The CDR3 loop reads CSATRWGDDSSTDTQYF. The DNA for the CDR3 is TGCAGTGCTACTCGGTGGGGGGACGATAGTAGCACAGATACGCAGTATTTT.

The chain joins TRBV28 to TRBJ1-5; TRBD1 might be the D (6 bases). Germline CDR1 and CDR2: MDHEN and SYDVKM. V was trimmed by 10 bases and J by 2 bases, leaving 18 bases between them. This CDR3 spans 15 amino acids. The DNA of the CDR3 is TGTGCCACCTGGGGGGCAGGGTCGGGCAATCAGCCCCAGCATTTT. Its translation: CATWGAGSGNQPQHF.

V usage is TRBV5-1 and J usage is TRBJ2-1; 9 bases line up with TRBD2. Germline V lookup: CDR1 SGHRS, CDR2 YFSETQ. The CDR3 runs 20 residues. V shed 1 base, J shed 8 bases, and the junction held 22 bases outside the gene matches. As DNA, the CDR3 is TGCGCCAGCAGCTTGTTTAATCTTGCGGGAGGGCCGAGGAATGCCCATGAGCAGTTCTTC. It yields the protein CASSLFNLAGGPRNAHEQFF.